This T cell receptor (beta chain) was sequenced for a study of T cells in tuberculosis. Study as a whole: A South African cohort included IGRA-negative adolescents, latently infected IGRA-positive adolescents and adults with active tuberculosis. Samples predate treatment or fall within its first 7 days.

The CDR3 has 16 residues. The germline V gene encodes CDR1 LNHDA and CDR2 SQIVND (reference sequence). V shed 4 bases, J shed 5 bases, and the junction held 9 bases outside the gene matches. Regarding the study as a whole: GMM-specific TCRs were nearer to active tuberculosis alpha repertoires, suggesting expansion. A GMM-specific repertoire classifier reached 85% to 90% accuracy, AUROC approximately 0.9.

TCRdb's copy holds only in-frame clones and misses some; the assay was immunoSEQ multiplex PCR. The table records some 6,000 clones, approximately 98% of them present only once. As concerns this clone: Its target is unknown.

The time point is: new active TB diagnosis, blood taken before or within 7 days of starting treatment. This chain joins TRBV19 and TRBJ2-5; TRBD2 matches at 11 bases. The input for sequencing was PBMCs, taken at tuberculosis diagnosis. This sequence originates from an adult with tuberculosis. The CDR3 sequence is CASSRDSGGARETQYF. The CDR3 nucleotides read TGTGCCAGTAGTAGGGATAGCGGGGGGGCCCGGGAGACCCAGTACTTC. Using reference TRBV19 and TRBJ2-5 for the parts outside the CDR3, the full variable domain is DGGITQSPKYLFRKEGQNVTLSCEQNLNHDAMYWYRQDPGQGLRLIYYSQIVNDFQKGDIAEGYSVSREKKESFPLTVTSAQKNPTAFYLCASSRDSGGARETQYFGPGTRLLVL.